These 16 T cell receptor beta chains originate from one sample sequenced in a study of cytomegalovirus exposure and HLA in healthy donors. It was with 60 Vbeta and 13 Jbeta primers that the PCR ran. Using immunoSEQ multiplex PCR, the repertoire was profiled, and TCRdb retains in-frame clones only, with some absent. The profile shows roughly 260,000 clones, approximately 85% of them singletons. Sequencing was carried out using PBMCs. The source of these receptors is a woman between 35 and 50 years old in good health and CMV-seropositive.

The chain uses TRBV9 and TRBJ2-2; D perhaps matches TRBD2 (5 bases). Germline lookup yields CDR1 SGDLS and CDR2 YYNGEE. V lost 3 bases and J 6 bases, leaving 15 bases between the germline ends. The CDR3 spans 15 residues. This CDR3 reads CASSDPLGAAGELFF. The CDR3 coding sequence is TGTGCCAGCAGCGACCCACTTGGAGCGGCCGGGGAGCTGTTTTTT.

V gene TRBV4-3 combines with J gene TRBJ2-5, with 11 bases aligning to TRBD2. This CDR3 region has 17 residues. The V gene end was trimmed by 0 bases and the J gene end by 3 bases; junction bases not matched to a gene: 6. The germline gives CDR1 LGHNA, CDR2 YSLEER. The CDR3 DNA reads TGCGCCAGCAGCCAAGAAGGAGTAGCGGGAGGGAAAGAGACCCAGTACTTC. Residues: CASSQEGVAGGKETQYF.

V is TRBV25-1 and J is TRBJ2-1; D remains unclear. This CDR3 is 15 amino acids long. CDR1 is MGHDK, CDR2 SYGVNS, per germline. V was pared by 1 base and J by 2 bases, with 9 bases between. The CDR3 loop is CASSELEFPYNEQFF. DNA of the CDR3: TGTGCCAGCAGTGAATTGGAGTTCCCCTACAATGAGCAGTTCTTC.

V usage is TRBV2 and J usage is TRBJ1-5; tentatively, D is TRBD1 (5 bases). V shed 6 bases and J shed 2 bases, with 8 bases lying between them. CDR1 is SNHLY, CDR2 FYNNEI, per germline. The CDR3 has 13 residues. CDR3 amino acids: CASSREGNQPQHF. CDR3 nucleotides: TGTGCCAGCAGCAGGGAGGGCAATCAGCCCCAGCATTTT.

The genes are TRBV7-6 and TRBJ2-3; TRBD2 aligns across 8 bases. The CDR3 sequence is 17 residues long. CDR1 is SGHVS and CDR2 is FNYEAQ in the germline V gene. Unmatched junction bases numbered 7, after V lost 2 bases and J lost 0 bases. The CDR3 spells CASSLSTASGSTDTQYF. CDR3 bases: TGTGCCAGCAGCTTATCGACGGCTAGCGGGAGCACAGATACGCAGTATTTT.

This chain links TRBV6-5 with TRBJ1-6, with a weak D call TRBD1 (6 bases). V was trimmed by 5 bases and J by 7 bases, leaving 12 bases between them. The CDR3 runs to 14 residues. Looked up from germline, CDR1 is MNHEY and CDR2 is SVGAGI. The CDR3 DNA follows: TGTGCCAGCAGTGATACAGGGCGGAATTCACCCCTCCACTTT. Residues: CASSDTGRNSPLHF.

This chain joins TRBV7-2 and TRBJ1-2; D gene ambiguous. The ends were cut back, 2 bases at V and 6 bases at J, with 13 bases in the middle. This CDR3 spans 14 amino acids. Germline CDR1 SGHTA, CDR2 FQGNSA. CDR3 region: CASSLTVRVNGYTF. Here the CDR3 DNA reads TGTGCCAGCAGCTTAACCGTTCGGGTTAATGGCTACACCTTC. Combining the CDR3 with reference TRBV7-2 and TRBJ1-2 gives the whole variable domain GAGVSQSPSNKVTEKGKDVELRCDPISGHTALYWYRQSLGQGLEFLIYFQGNSAPDKSGLPSDRFSAERTGGSVSTLTIQRTQQEDSAVYLCASSLTVRVNGYTFGSGTRLTVV.

The rearrangement links TRBV14 to TRBJ1-1; 8 nucleotides align to TRBD1. The ends lost 3 bases at V and 4 bases at J; junction bases unmatched: 4. This CDR3 has 14 residues. Germline V gene data show CDR1 as SGHDN and CDR2 as FVKESK. In DNA form, the CDR3 reads TGTGCCAGCAGCCACAGGGGGCGAATCACTGAAGCTTTCTTT. Protein product: CASSHRGRITEAFF.

V gene TRBV9 combines with J gene TRBJ2-1; a weak D match, TRBD2 (6 bases). This CDR3 has 15 amino acids. V shed 5 bases and J shed 6 bases, with 18 bases lying between them. Germline V gene lookup returns CDR1 SGDLS and CDR2 YYNGEE. The CDR3 DNA sequence: TGTGCCAGCAGTCAACCCGGGACTCCTATCAATGAGCAGTTCTTC. Protein product: CASSQPGTPINEQFF.

V is TRBV5-1 and J is TRBJ2-7; 11 bases are shared with TRBD1. CDR3 size: 14 residues. Germline CDR1 and CDR2: SGHRS and YFSETQ. V was clipped by 4 bases and J by 7 bases; unmatched bases: 7. CDR3 in amino acids: CASSLGTGGREQYF. CDR3 DNA sequence: TGCGCCAGCAGCCTTGGGACAGGGGGAAGGGAGCAGTACTTC.

The V and J genes are TRBV27 and TRBJ1-1; 10 nucleotides align to TRBD1. J gave up 1 base and V 5 bases, and 7 bases lay outside the gene matches. CDR3 length: 16 residues. Germline CDR1 and CDR2: MNHEY and SMNVEV (reference sequence). The CDR3 sequence is CASSGTGDGGNTEAFF. The CDR3 DNA is TGTGCCAGCAGTGGGACAGGGGACGGCGGGAACACTGAAGCTTTCTTT.

A single count supports this clone. J is TRBJ2-3 and V is TRBV6-6; 12 nucleotides align to TRBD2. V gave up 5 bases and J gave up 6 bases; unmatched junction bases: 9. Germline CDR1 is MNHNY and CDR2 is SVGAGI (reference sequence). There are 16 residues in the CDR3. The CDR3 here is CASSPGLAGRTDTQYF. DNA of the CDR3: TGTGCCAGCAGTCCCGGACTAGCGGGAAGGACCGATACGCAGTATTTT.

The chain is built from TRBV9 and TRBJ2-3; TRBD2 agrees at 8 bases. Germline CDR1 SGDLS, CDR2 YYNGEE. V was clipped by 3 bases and J by 0 bases; unmatched bases: 6. The CDR3 covers 16 residues. The CDR3 nucleotides read TGTGCCAGCAGCGCGGAACTAGCGGTTAGCACAGATACGCAGTATTTT. The encoded protein is CASSAELAVSTDTQYF.

The chain has TRBV11-2 and TRBJ2-6; tentative D call: TRBD1 (6 bases). Germline values: CDR1 SGHAT, CDR2 FQNNGV. V lost 2 bases, J lost 0 bases, and 14 bases lay in between. This CDR3 region has 18 residues. The CDR3 region is CASSLTLGTLSGANVLTF. The CDR3 coding sequence is TGTGCCAGCAGCTTAACCCTCGGGACACTCTCTGGGGCCAACGTCCTGACTTTC.

V usage is TRBV28 and J usage is TRBJ2-3; 9 bases are shared with TRBD2. Germline trimming cut 3 bases from V and 2 bases from J; bases unmatched to any gene: 9. Germline-derived CDR1 and CDR2 are MDHEN and SYDVKM. The CDR3 runs to 17 residues. This CDR3 is CASSFSASGTITDTQYF. DNA for the CDR3: TGTGCCAGCAGTTTTTCCGCTAGCGGGACCATCACAGATACGCAGTATTTT.

The rearrangement uses TRBV11-2 and TRBJ1-1, with D unresolved. The germline V gene encodes CDR1 SGHAT and CDR2 FQNNGV. The ends were cut back, 1 base at V and 7 bases at J, with 4 bases in the middle. The CDR3 has 11 amino acids. The CDR3 nucleotides are TGTGCCAGCAGCTTAGCGGTTGAAGCTTTCTTT. This sequence encodes CASSLAVEAFF. Full variable domain (rest looked up from reference TRBV11-2 and TRBJ1-1): EAGVAQSPRYKIIEKRQSVAFWCNPISGHATLYWYQQILGQGPKLLIQFQNNGVVDDSQLPKDRFSAERLKGVDSTLKIQPAKLEDSAVYLCASSLAVEAFFGQGTRLTVV.